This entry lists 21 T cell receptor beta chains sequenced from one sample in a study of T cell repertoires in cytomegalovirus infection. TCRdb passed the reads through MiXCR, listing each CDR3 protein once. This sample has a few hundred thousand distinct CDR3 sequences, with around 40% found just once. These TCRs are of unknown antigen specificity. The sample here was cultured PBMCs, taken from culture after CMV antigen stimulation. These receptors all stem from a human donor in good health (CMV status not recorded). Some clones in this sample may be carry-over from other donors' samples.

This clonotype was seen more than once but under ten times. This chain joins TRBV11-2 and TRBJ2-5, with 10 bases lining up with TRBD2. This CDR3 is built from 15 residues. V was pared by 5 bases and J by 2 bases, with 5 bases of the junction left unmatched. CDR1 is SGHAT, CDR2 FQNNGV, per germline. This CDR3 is CASSIQTSGQETQYF. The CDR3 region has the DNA TGTGCCAGCAGCATACAGACTAGCGGGCAAGAGACCCAGTACTTC.

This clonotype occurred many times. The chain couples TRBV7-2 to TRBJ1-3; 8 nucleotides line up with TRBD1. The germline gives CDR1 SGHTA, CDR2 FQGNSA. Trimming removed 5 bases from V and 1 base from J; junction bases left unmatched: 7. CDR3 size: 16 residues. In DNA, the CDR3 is TGTGCCAGCAGCCTGACAGGGGCGGGTTCTGGAAACACCATATATTTT. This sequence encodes CASSLTGAGSGNTIYF.

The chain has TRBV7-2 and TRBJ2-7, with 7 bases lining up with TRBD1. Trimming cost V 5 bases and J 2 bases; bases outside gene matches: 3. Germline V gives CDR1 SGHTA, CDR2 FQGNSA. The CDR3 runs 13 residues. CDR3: CASSQGQTYEQYF. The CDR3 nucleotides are TGTGCCAGCAGCCAGGGACAGACCTACGAGCAGTACTTC.

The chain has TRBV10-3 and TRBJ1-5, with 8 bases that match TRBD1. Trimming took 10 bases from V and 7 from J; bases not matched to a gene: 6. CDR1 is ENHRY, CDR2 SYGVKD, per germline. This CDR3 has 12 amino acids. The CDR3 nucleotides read TGTGCCACCAAACAGGGGGACCAGCCCCAGCATTTT. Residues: CATKQGDQPQHF.

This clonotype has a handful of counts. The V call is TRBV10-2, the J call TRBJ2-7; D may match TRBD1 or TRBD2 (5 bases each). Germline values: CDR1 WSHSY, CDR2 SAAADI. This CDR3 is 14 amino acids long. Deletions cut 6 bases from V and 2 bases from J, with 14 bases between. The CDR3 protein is CASSVGRMTYEQYF. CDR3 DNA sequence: TGCGCCAGCAGCGTGGGACGGATGACCTACGAGCAGTACTTC.

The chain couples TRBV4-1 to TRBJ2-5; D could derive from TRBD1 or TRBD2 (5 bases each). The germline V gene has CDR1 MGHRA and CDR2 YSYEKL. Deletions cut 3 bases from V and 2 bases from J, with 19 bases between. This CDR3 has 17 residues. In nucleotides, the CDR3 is TGCGCCAGCAGCCAGGCTTTACCGGGACCTCCACAAGAGACCCAGTACTTC. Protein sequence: CASSQALPGPPQETQYF.

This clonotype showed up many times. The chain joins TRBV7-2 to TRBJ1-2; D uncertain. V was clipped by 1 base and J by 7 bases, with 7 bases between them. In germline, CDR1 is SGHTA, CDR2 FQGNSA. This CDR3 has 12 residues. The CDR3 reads CASSLVVPGYTF. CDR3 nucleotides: TGTGCCAGCAGCTTAGTGGTGCCTGGCTACACCTTC.

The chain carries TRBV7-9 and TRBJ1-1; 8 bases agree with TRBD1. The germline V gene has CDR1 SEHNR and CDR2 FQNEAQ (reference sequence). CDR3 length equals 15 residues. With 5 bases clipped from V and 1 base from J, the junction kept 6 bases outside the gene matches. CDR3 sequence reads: CASSPRQGSNTEAFF. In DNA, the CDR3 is TGTGCCAGCAGCCCTCGACAGGGGTCGAACACTGAAGCTTTCTTT.

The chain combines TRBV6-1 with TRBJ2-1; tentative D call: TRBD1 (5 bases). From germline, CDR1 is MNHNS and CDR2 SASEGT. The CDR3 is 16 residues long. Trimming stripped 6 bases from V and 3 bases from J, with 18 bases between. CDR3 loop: CASSQPRAGRYNEQFF. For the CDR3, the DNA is TGTGCCAGCAGCCAACCCCGGGCAGGGCGCTACAATGAGCAGTTCTTC.

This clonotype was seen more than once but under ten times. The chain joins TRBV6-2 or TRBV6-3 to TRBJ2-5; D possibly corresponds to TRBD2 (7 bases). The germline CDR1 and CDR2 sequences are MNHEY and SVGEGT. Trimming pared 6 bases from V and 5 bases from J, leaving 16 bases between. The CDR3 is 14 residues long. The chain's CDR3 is CASRETKGGETQYF. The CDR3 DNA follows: TGTGCCAGCAGAGAAACGAAGGGGGGGGAGACCCAGTACTTC.

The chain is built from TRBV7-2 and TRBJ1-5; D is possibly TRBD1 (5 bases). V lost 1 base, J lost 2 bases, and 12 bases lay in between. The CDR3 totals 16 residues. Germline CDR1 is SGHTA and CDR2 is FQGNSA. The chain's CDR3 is CASSLVGGWGNQPQHF. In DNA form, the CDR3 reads TGTGCCAGCAGCTTAGTCGGGGGTTGGGGCAATCAGCCCCAGCATTTT.

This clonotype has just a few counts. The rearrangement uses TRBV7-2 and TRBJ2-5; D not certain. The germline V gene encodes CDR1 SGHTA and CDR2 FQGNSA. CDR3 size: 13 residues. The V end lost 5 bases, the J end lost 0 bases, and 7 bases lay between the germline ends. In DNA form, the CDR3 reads TGTGCCAGCAGCCCGTTATACCAAGAGACCCAGTACTTC. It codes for CASSPLYQETQYF.

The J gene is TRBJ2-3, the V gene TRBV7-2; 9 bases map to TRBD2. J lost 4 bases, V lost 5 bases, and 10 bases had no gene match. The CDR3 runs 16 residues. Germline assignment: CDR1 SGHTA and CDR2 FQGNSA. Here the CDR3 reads CASSLAGGGAPDTQYF. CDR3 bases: TGTGCCAGCAGCCTCGCGGGCGGGGGGGCCCCAGATACGCAGTATTTT.

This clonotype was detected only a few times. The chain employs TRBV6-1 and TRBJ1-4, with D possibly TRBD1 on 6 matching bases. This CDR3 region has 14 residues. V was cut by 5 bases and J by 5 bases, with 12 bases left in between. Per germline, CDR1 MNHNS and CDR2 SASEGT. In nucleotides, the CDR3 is TGTGCCAGCAGTTGGACAGTAGTCAATGAAAAACTGTTTTTT. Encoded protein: CASSWTVVNEKLFF.

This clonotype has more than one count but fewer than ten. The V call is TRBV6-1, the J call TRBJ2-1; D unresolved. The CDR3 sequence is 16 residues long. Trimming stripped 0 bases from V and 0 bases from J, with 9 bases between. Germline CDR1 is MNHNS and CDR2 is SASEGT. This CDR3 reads CASSEALMGSYNEQFF. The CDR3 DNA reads TGTGCCAGCAGTGAAGCGCTGATGGGCTCCTACAATGAGCAGTTCTTC.

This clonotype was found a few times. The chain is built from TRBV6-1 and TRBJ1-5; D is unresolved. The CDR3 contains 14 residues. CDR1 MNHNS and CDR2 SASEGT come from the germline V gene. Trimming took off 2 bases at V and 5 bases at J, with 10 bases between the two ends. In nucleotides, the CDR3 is TGTGCCAGCAGTGAAAGAATGGGTCATCAGCCCCAGCATTTT. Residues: CASSERMGHQPQHF.

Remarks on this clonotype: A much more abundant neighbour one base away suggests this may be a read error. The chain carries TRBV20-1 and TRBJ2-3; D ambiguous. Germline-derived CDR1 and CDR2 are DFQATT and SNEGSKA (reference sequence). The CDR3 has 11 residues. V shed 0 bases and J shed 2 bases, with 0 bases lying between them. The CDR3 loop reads CSARDTDTQYF. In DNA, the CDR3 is TGCAGTGCTAGAGACACAGATACGCAGTATTTT.

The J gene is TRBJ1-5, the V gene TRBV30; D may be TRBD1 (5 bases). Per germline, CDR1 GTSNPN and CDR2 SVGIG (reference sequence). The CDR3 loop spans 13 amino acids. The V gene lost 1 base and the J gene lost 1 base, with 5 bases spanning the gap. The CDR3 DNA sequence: TGTGCCTGGAGTGCAGGGAGCAATCAGCCCCAGCATTTT. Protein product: CAWSAGSNQPQHF.

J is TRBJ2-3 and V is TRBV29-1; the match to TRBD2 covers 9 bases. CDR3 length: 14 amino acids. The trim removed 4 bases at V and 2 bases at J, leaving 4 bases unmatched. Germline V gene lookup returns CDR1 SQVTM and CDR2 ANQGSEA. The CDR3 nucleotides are TGCAGCGTTGTTAGGACTAGCGTCACAGATACGCAGTATTTT. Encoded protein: CSVVRTSVTDTQYF.

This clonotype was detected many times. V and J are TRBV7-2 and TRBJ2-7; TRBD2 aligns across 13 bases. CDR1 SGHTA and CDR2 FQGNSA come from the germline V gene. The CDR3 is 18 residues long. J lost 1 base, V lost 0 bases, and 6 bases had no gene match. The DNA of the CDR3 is TGTGCCAGCAGCTTAGCGCAAGGGACTAGCGGGGCGTCCTACGAGCAGTACTTC. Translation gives CASSLAQGTSGASYEQYF.

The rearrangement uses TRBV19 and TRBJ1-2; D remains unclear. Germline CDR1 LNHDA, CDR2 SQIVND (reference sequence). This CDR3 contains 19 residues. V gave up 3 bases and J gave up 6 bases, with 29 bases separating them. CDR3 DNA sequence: TGTGCCAGTAGTATCGGGAAAGGGTTGAGGTCCTTCTATTCTCATGGCTACACCTTC. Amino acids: CASSIGKGLRSFYSHGYTF.